At least ten counts were recorded for the clone carrying this T cell receptor (beta chain). Its target is not known. The data are from a study of human T cells and chemical hapten exposure. Findings of the study overall: TCRs above 1 in 1000 frequency did not change with DPC sensitization. It should be noted that donors had alopecia, so their immune response may differ from healthy people's.

V shed 5 bases and J 1 base; nucleotides not matched to a gene: 6. The CDR3 covers 15 residues. Germline CDR1 is GTSNPN and CDR2 is SVGIG (reference sequence). Sample time point: patch test 2, 6 weeks after DPC sensitization. Sample treatment: therapeutic diphenylcyclopropenone sensitization with weekly scalp DPC. Those who donated were patients with alopecia, 18 to 70 years of age, and suitable for DPC. In TCRdb, the RACE reads were re-called with MiXCR into one record per CDR3 protein. The sample shows tens of thousands of distinct CDR3 sequences, 5% to 8.5% of them seen only once. This chain links TRBV30 with TRBJ2-5; 11 bases line up with TRBD1. The sequences come from whole blood, collected in connection with sensitization to the hapten diphenylcyclopropenone (DPC). The receptor's source is a woman younger than 45 with alopecia areata. Some clones in this sample may be carry-over from other donors' samples. DNA for the CDR3: TGTGCCTGGGCCTCGGGACAGGGGGGCCAAGAGACCCAGTACTTC. Residues: CAWASGQGGQETQYF.